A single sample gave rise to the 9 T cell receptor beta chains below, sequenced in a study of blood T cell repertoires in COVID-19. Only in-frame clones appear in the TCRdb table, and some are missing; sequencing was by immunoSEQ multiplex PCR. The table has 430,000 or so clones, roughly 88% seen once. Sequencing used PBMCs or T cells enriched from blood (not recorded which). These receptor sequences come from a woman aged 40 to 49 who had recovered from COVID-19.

The CDR3 region has the DNA TGTGCCAGCAGGCTACAGGGGGCCGAGGGTCAGCCCCAGCATTTT. Translation: CASRLQGAEGQPQHF. The V gene is TRBV6-5, the J gene TRBJ1-5, with 9 bases lining up with TRBD1. The CDR3 is made up of 15 amino acids. Germline CDR1 MNHEY, CDR2 SVGAGI. V lost 6 bases and J lost 6; bases outside the gene matches: 9.

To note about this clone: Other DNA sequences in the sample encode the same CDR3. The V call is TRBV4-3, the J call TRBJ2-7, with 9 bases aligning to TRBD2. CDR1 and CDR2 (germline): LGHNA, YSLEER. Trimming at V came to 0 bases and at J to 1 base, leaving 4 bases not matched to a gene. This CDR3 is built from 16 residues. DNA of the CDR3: TGCGCCAGCAGCCAAGACGCTAGCGGGACTTCCTACGAGCAGTACTTC. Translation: CASSQDASGTSYEQYF.

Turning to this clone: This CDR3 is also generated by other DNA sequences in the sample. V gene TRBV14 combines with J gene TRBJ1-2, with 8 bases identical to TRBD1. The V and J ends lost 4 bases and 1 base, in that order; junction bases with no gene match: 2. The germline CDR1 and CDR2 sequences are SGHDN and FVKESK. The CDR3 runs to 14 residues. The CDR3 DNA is TGTGCCAGCAGCCGAGGACAGGGTAACTATGGCTACACCTTC. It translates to CASSRGQGNYGYTF.

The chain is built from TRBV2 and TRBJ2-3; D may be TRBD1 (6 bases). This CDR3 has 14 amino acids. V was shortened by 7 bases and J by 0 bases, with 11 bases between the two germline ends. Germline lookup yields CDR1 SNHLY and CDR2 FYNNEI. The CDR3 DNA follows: TGTGCCAGCACTAACAGGGTTAGCACAGATACGCAGTATTTT. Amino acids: CASTNRVSTDTQYF.

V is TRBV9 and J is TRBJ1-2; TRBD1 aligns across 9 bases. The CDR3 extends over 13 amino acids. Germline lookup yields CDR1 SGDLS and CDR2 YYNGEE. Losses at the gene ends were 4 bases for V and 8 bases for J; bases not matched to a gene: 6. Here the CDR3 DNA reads TGTGCCAGCAGCCCGGGGACAGGGCCCGGCTACACCTTC. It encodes CASSPGTGPGYTF.

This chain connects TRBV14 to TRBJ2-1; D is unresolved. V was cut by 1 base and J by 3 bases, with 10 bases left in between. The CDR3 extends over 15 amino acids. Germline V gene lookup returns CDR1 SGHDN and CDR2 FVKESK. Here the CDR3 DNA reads TGTGCCAGCAGCCAAGCCGCGTATCTCTACAATGAGCAGTTCTTC. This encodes CASSQAAYLYNEQFF.

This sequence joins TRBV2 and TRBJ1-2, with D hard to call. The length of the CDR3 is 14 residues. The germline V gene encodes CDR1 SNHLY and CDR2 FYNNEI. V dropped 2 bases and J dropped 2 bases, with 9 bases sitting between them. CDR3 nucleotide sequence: TGTGCCAGCAGTGAAACCAGACACAACTATGGCTACACCTTC. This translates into CASSETRHNYGYTF.

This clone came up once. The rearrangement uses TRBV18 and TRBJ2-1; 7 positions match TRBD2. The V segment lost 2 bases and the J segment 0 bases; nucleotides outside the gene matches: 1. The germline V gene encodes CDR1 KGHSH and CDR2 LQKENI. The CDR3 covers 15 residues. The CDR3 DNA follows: TGTGCCAGCTCACCAGGCGGGAGCTCCTACAATGAGCAGTTCTTC. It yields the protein CASSPGGSSYNEQFF.

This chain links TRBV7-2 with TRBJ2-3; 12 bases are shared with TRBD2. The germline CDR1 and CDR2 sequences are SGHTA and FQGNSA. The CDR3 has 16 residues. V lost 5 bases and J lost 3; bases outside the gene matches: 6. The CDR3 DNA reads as TGTGCCAGCAGCGCCCGACTAGCGGGAGATACAGATACGCAGTATTTT. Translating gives CASSARLAGDTDTQYF.